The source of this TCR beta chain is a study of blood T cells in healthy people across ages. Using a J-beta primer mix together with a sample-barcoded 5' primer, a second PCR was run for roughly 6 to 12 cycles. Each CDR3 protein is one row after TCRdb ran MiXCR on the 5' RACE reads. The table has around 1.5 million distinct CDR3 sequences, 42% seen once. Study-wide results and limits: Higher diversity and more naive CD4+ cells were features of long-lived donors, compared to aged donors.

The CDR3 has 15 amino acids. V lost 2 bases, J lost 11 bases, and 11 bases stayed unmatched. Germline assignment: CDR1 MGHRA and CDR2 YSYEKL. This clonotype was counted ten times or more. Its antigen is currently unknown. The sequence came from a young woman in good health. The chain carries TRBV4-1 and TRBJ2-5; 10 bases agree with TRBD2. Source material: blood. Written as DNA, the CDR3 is TGCGCCAGCAGCCAACTAGCGGGAGTATCTGATGAGCAGTACTTC. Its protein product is CASSQLAGVSDEQYF.